This TCR beta chain appears in the sequencing data of a study of blood T cell repertoires in COVID-19. Study-level background: Some COVID-19 samples were acute and others convalescent; all came from the United States, Italy and Spain.

The CDR3 extends over 19 amino acids. V gave up 4 bases and J gave up 2 bases; unmatched junction bases: 9. Germline V gives CDR1 SEHNR, CDR2 FQNEAQ (reference sequence). As handled by the study authors: How many nucleated cells were present was estimated from reference gene primer amplification. The repertoire was sequenced with immunoSEQ multiplex PCR; TCRdb's copy has only in-frame clones and lacks some. The V and J calls and clone size are taken from that table; D and trimming were inferred from the DNA. The sample holds around 300,000 clones, around 81% seen once. This clone has a single count. V usage is TRBV7-9 and J usage is TRBJ2-6, with 12 positions matching TRBD1. The sample consisted of peripheral blood. The origin of this receptor is a woman aged 45-65 years with active or convalescent COVID-19. The CDR3, as DNA: TGTGCCAGCAGCTCGGGGACAGGGGGCGAAATTGCTGGGGCCAACGTCCTGACTTTC. Encoded protein: CASSSGTGGEIAGANVLTF.